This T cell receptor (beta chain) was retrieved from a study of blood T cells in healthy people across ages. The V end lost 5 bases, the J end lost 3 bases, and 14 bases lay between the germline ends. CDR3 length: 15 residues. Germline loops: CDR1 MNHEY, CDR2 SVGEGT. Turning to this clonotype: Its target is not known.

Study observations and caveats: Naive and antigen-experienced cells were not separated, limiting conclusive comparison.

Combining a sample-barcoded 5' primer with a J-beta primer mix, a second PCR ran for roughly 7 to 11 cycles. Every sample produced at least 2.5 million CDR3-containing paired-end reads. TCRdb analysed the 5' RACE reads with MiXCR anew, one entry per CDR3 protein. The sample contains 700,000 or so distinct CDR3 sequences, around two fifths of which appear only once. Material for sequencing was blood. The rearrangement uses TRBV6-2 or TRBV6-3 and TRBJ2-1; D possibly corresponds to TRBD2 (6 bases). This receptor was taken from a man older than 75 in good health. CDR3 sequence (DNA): TGTGCCAGCAGTAAGAGCGGGCCTGTCTACAATGAGCAGTTCTTC. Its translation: CASSKSGPVYNEQFF.